This T cell receptor beta chain was sequenced during a study of blood T cell repertoires in COVID-19. Under the authors' procedure: The assay estimated nucleated cells by amplifying reference gene primers. Assay: immunoSEQ multiplex PCR; the TCRdb copy retains only in-frame clones and omits some. That table furnishes V, J and clone size, whereas the DNA furnished D and trimming. This sample carries about 390,000 clones, 87% of them seen once, and the ten largest clones take 10%. Comments on this clone: The sample has other DNA sequences that encode this CDR3 too.

In germline, CDR1 is SGDLS, CDR2 YYNGEE. The CDR3 is made up of 12 amino acids. V was clipped by 3 bases and J by 3 bases, with 7 bases between them. Sequencing was performed on PBMCs or T cells enriched from blood (not recorded which). The sequence came from a woman aged 45-65 years who had recovered from COVID-19. The chain has TRBV9 and TRBJ2-7; tentative D call: TRBD1 (5 bases). The CDR3 DNA reads TGTGCCAGCAGCGGGCAGGGCTACGAGCAGTACTTC. Protein product: CASSGQGYEQYF.